One sample yielded the 15 T cell receptor beta chains listed below, sequenced in a study of tumor and adjacent non-tumor tissue in lung cancer. This sample's RNA came from whole unsorted tissue. The normal lung tissue was taken more than 3 cm from the tumor edge. TCRbeta libraries were built with three rounds of nested PCR, modified from ARM-PCR. Each CDR3 protein gets one entry after TCRdb re-called the multiplex PCR reads with MiXCR. The sample holds about 86,000 distinct CDR3 sequences, 75% to 85% seen once. The material sequenced was distant non-tumor lung tissue. These receptor sequences come from a woman in her 50s with non-small cell lung cancer.

Note on this clonotype: A much larger clonotype is one base distant, so this may be a read error. V is TRBV7-8 and J is TRBJ2-4; 10 positions match TRBD2. Trimming removed 6 bases from V and 0 bases from J; junction bases left unmatched: 5. This CDR3 comprises 16 residues. CDR1 and CDR2 (germline): SGHVS, FQNEAQ. CDR3 bases: TGTGCCAGCAGTCATAGCGGGGGGATAGCCAAAAACATTCAGTACTTC. This codes for CASSHSGGIAKNIQYF.

Concerning this clonotype itself: No conserved phenylalanine or tryptophan is present at the end of the CDR3, so a read error is the likely explanation. The DNA is left out, because the CDR3 cannot be placed on it with certainty; the CDR3 is given as TCRdb lists it. The chain employs TRBV6-1 and TRBJ2-7; the table's TRBD2 call for D was not verified on the DNA. The CDR3 contains 15 residues when both ends are counted. Per germline, CDR1 MNHNS and CDR2 SASEGT. CDR3 amino acids: CASRLKLAGGPKSDI.

As to this clonotype: A read error may produce the germline difference seen at one junction end. DNA of the CDR3: TGCAGCGTCGAACACAGTGGGGAAAAACTGTTCTTT. Translated: CSVEHSGEKLFF. The chain combines TRBV29-1 with TRBJ1-4; D ambiguous. Germline V gene lookup returns CDR1 SQVTM and CDR2 ANQGSEA. CDR3 length: 12 residues.

This clonotype was picked up a small number of times. This could be a read error, since a much larger clone is one nucleotide away. The rearrangement uses TRBV6-5 and TRBJ1-1; D unresolved. The germline gives CDR1 MNHEY, CDR2 SVGAGI. V was pared by 7 bases and J by 1 base, with 13 bases between. The CDR3 length is 14 residues. The CDR3 DNA sequence: TGTGCCAGCAACGAAGAGCCGGGGAACACTGAAGCTTTCTTT. Its protein is CASNEEPGNTEAFF.

The chain recombines TRBV10-3 with TRBJ2-7; 7 nucleotides line up with TRBD1. V trimming: 11 bases; J trimming: 1 base; junction bases outside the gene matches: 14. The V gene's germline CDR1 is ENHRY and CDR2 SYGVKD. CDR3 length equals 15 residues. CDR3 region: CAANIGTVESYEQYF. The DNA for the CDR3 is TGTGCCGCGAATATCGGGACAGTCGAATCCTACGAGCAGTACTTC.

A note on this clonotype: A junction end diverges from the germline sequence, so it may reflect a read error. V usage is TRBV28 and J usage is TRBJ1-3, with D unresolved. This CDR3 comprises 11 residues. The V gene's germline CDR1 is MDHEN and CDR2 SYDVKM. CDR3 loop: CVSTWGNSIYF. The DNA of the CDR3 is TGTGTTAGCACCTGGGGAAACTCCATATATTTT. The full variable domain, rest sourced from reference TRBV28 and TRBJ1-3, is DVKVTQSSRYLVKRTGEKVFLECVQDMDHENMFWYRQDPGLGLRLIYFSYDVKMKEKGDIPEGYSVSREKKERFSLILESASTNQTSMYLCVSTWGNSIYFGEGSWLTVV.

This clonotype was seen a handful of times. A single base separates this from a much larger clone, so it may be a read error. This rearrangement joins TRBV2 to TRBJ2-2; TRBD2 agrees at 13 bases. CDR3 length: 20 residues. V lost 6 bases, J lost 0 bases, and 13 bases stayed unmatched. CDR1 is SNHLY, CDR2 FYNNEI, per germline. The CDR3 DNA reads as TGTGCCAGCAGCGGGGTCCGGACTAGCGGGAGAAGGGCGAACACCGGGGAGCTGTTTTTT. It yields the protein CASSGVRTSGRRANTGELFF.

The chain couples TRBV28 to TRBJ2-2; D may be TRBD2 (5 bases). V shed 3 bases and J shed 3 bases, with 11 bases lying between them. The CDR3 loop spans 15 amino acids. CDR1 is MDHEN and CDR2 is SYDVKM in the germline V gene. The CDR3 loop is CASSLHGKDTGELFF. In nucleotides, the CDR3 is TGTGCCAGCAGTTTGCACGGGAAAGACACCGGGGAGCTGTTTTTT.

This chain links TRBV11-2 with TRBJ2-1; unclear D gene. V was pared by 0 bases and J by 12 bases, with 18 bases between. CDR1 and CDR2 (germline): SGHAT, FQNNGV. The CDR3 has 15 amino acids. The CDR3 here is CASSLEYGGWHGQFF. CDR3 DNA sequence: TGTGCCAGCAGCTTAGAGTATGGCGGTTGGCATGGGCAGTTCTTC.

Worth noting for this clonotype: One junction end does not reproduce the germline sequence, and a read error may be involved. The genes are TRBV6-1 and TRBJ2-2, with D perhaps TRBD2 (6 bases). Germline V gene sequence: CDR1 MNHNS, CDR2 SASEGT. The CDR3 length is 15 residues. The CDR3 DNA reads TGTGCCTCGAATAGGAGGAGCGGGTGCACCGGAGAGCTGTTTTTT. It translates to CASNRRSGCTGELFF.

The chain recombines TRBV28 with TRBJ1-5; D is perhaps TRBD1 (6 bases). The V gene's germline CDR1 is MDHEN and CDR2 SYDVKM. This CDR3 has 14 amino acids. Trimming pared 9 bases from V and 9 bases from J, leaving 21 bases between. In DNA, the CDR3 is TGTGCCAGGAGTCTTTGGTCGGGAGGGGGGCCCCAGCATTTT. This codes for CARSLWSGGGPQHF.

This chain connects TRBV11-2 to TRBJ1-5, with D maybe TRBD1 (5 bases). The germline V gene has CDR1 SGHAT and CDR2 FQNNGV. There are 13 residues in the CDR3. The DNA of the CDR3 is TGTTGCAGAAGCTTAGAGAACGGGGGGGCCCAGCATTTT. This sequence encodes CCRSLENGGAQHF. Full variable domain (outside the CDR3, taken from reference TRBV11-2 and TRBJ1-5): EAGVAQSPRYKIIEKRQSVAFWCNPISGHATLYWYQQILGQGPKLLIQFQNNGVVDDSQLPKDRFSAERLKGVDSTLKIQPAKLEDSAVYLCCRSLENGGAQHFGDGTRLSIL.

As regards this clonotype: Relative to the germline gene, one junction end is altered; a read error may explain this. The DNA of the CDR3 is TGTGCCAGCCGGCCCAAGGGAACCCGGAACACAATATATTTT. Translated: CASRPKGTRNTIYF. This chain connects TRBV28 to TRBJ1-3; D unresolved. CDR3 length equals 14 residues. CDR1 is MDHEN, CDR2 SYDVKM, per germline. Filled out from reference TRBV28 and TRBJ1-3, the complete variable domain reads DVKVTQSSRYLVKRTGEKVFLECVQDMDHENMFWYRQDPGLGLRLIYFSYDVKMKEKGDIPEGYSVSREKKERFSLILESASTNQTSMYLCASRPKGTRNTIYFGEGSWLTVV.

The chain recombines TRBV4-1 with TRBJ2-1, with a weak D call TRBD2 (6 bases). The germline V gene encodes CDR1 MGHRA and CDR2 YSYEKL. Trimming took off 8 bases at V and 9 bases at J, with 17 bases between the two ends. The CDR3 is made up of 13 amino acids. The CDR3 region is CASDQKWDSEQFF. The CDR3, as DNA: TGCGCCAGCGACCAGAAGTGGGACTCTGAGCAGTTCTTC.

The genes are TRBV6-1 and TRBJ1-1; D not resolved. V lost 7 bases and J 6 bases, leaving 15 bases between the germline ends. The germline V gene has CDR1 MNHNS and CDR2 SASEGT. The CDR3 covers 13 residues. The CDR3 spells CASNVPPDAEAFF. CDR3 in DNA: TGTGCCAGCAATGTGCCCCCGGATGCTGAAGCTTTCTTT.